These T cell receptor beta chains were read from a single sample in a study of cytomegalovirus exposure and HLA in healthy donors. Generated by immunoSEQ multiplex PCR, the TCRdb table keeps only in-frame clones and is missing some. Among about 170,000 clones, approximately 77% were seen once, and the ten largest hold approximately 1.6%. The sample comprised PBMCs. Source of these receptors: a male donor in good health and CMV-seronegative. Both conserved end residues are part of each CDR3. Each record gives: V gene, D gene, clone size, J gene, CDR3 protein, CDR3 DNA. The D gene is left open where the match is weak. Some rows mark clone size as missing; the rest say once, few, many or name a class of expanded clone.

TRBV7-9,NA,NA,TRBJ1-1,CASSTQGLAFF,TGTGCCAGCAGTACTCAGGGGTTAGCTTTCTTT
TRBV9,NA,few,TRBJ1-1,CASSPAGRTEAFF,TGTGCCAGCAGCCCCGCGGGCCGCACTGAAGCTTTCTTT
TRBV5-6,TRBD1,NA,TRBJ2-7,CASSLGQGAMYEQYF,TGTGCCAGCAGCTTAGGACAGGGGGCAATGTACGAGCAGTACTTC
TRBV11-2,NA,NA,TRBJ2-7,CASSLGGPSYEQYF,TGTGCCAGCAGCTTGGGGGGGCCCTCCTACGAGCAGTACTTC
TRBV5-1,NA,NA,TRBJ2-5,CASSLGGTTKEQETQYF,TGCGCCAGCAGCTTGGGAGGGACAACGAAAGAGCAAGAGACCCAGTACTTC
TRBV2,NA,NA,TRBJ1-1,CASRLNRDGTEAFF,TGTGCCAGCAGGCTCAACAGGGACGGCACTGAAGCTTTCTTT
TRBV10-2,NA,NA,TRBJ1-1,CASSGRDIGRTEAFF,TGCGCCAGCAGTGGCAGGGATATCGGTAGGACTGAAGCTTTCTTT
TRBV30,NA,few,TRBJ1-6,CAWRVACSDKNSPLHF,TGTGCCTGGAGGGTTGCCTGTTCCGACAAAAATTCACCCCTCCACTTT
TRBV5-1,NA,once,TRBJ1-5,CASSPMDSGQPQHF,TGCGCCAGCAGCCCAATGGACAGCGGCCAGCCCCAGCATTTT
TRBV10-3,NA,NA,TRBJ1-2,CAITGNNYGYTF,TGTGCCATCACAGGGAATAACTATGGCTACACCTTC
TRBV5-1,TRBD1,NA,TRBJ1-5,CASSPTGQGEQPQHF,TGCGCCAGCTCCCCAACGGGCCAGGGGGAACAGCCCCAGCATTTT
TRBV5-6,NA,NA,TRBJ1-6,CASSLGVGSYNSPLHF,TGTGCCAGCAGCTTGGGAGTCGGCTCCTATAATTCACCCCTCCACTTT
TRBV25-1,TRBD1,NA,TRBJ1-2,CASSDPGQGGGYTF,TGTGCCAGCAGTGACCCCGGACAGGGGGGCGGCTACACCTTC
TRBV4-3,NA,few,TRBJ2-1,CASSQDSGREQFF,TGCGCCAGCAGCCAAGACTCGGGAAGGGAGCAGTTCTTC
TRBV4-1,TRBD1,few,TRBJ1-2,CASSQEGLGQGIHGYTF,TGCGCCAGCAGCCAAGAGGGATTGGGACAGGGAATCCATGGCTACACCTTC
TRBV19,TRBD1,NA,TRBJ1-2,CASSIIGGSGGYTF,TGTGCCAGTAGTATCATAGGGGGCTCCGGTGGCTACACCTTC
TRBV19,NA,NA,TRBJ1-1,CASSTGMNTEAFF,TGTGCCAGTAGTACAGGGATGAACACTGAAGCTTTCTTT
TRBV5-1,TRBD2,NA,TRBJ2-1,CASSSDQTTSGGLKSSYNEQFF,TGCGCCAGCAGCTCGGATCAAACGACTAGCGGGGGGCTAAAAAGCTCCTACAATGAGCAGTTCTTC
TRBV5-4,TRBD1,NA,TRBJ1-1,CASSVTGGEAFF,TGTGCCAGCAGCGTTACAGGGGGTGAAGCTTTCTTT
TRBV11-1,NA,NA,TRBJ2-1,CASITTENNEQFF,TGTGCCAGCATCACCACAGAAAACAATGAGCAGTTCTTC
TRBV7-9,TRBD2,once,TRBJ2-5,CASSLLAGGLETQYF,TGTGCCAGCAGCTTACTAGCGGGGGGTCTAGAGACCCAGTACTTC
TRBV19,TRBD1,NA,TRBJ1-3,CASSISDREGNTIYF,TGTGCCAGTAGTATCTCGGACAGGGAAGGAAACACCATATATTTT
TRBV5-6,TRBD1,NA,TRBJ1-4,CASSQTGGEIEKLFF,TGTGCCAGCAGCCAGACAGGGGGCGAAATTGAAAAACTGTTTTTT
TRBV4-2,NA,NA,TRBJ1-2,CASSQDSVPGGGYTF,TGTGCCAGCAGCCAAGATTCGGTGCCGGGAGGTGGCTACACCTTC
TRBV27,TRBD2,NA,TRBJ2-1,CASNAGLAVHNEQFF,TGTGCCAGCAACGCGGGACTAGCGGTCCACAATGAGCAGTTCTTC
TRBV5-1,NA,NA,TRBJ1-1,CASSADGQKNTEAFF,TGCGCCAGCAGCGCCGACGGACAGAAGAACACTGAAGCTTTCTTT
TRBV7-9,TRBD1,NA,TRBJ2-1,CSSSLTRTGGYNEQFF,TGTTCCAGCAGCTTAACTAGAACAGGGGGCTACAATGAGCAGTTCTTC
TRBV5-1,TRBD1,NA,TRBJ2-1,CASSLGQGGNEQFF,TGCGCCAGCAGTTTAGGACAGGGGGGGAATGAGCAGTTCTTC
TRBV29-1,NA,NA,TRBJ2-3,CSVEGVKGGFTDTQYF,TGCAGCGTTGAGGGGGTTAAGGGGGGGTTCACAGATACGCAGTATTTT
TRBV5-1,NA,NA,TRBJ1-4,CASSLQAATNEKLFF,TGCGCCAGCAGCTTGCAGGCAGCAACTAATGAAAAACTGTTTTTT
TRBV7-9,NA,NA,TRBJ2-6,CASSLFGLLPGANVLTF,TGTGCCAGCAGCTTATTTGGGCTACTGCCTGGGGCCAACGTCCTGACTTTC
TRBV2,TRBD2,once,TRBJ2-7,CASSWGGYEQYF,TGTGCCAGCAGCTGGGGGGGGTACGAGCAGTACTTC
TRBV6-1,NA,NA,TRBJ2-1,CASSEPGRGDNEQFF,TGTGCCAGCAGTGAACCCGGGAGAGGGGACAATGAGCAGTTCTTC
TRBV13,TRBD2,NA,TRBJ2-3,CASSTRGVSTDTQYF,TGTGCCAGCAGCACCCGGGGGGTAAGCACAGATACGCAGTATTTT
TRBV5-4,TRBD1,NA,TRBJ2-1,CASSRTRGLSYNEQFF,TGTGCCAGCAGCCGTACCAGGGGGCTCTCCTACAATGAGCAGTTCTTC
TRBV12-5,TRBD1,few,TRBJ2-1,CASGDGTGQFRSSYNEQFF,TGTGCTAGTGGTGACGGGACAGGGCAATTTCGGTCTTCCTACAATGAGCAGTTCTTC
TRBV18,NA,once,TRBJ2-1,CASSRSTGANNEQFF,TGTGCCAGCTCACGTTCGACGGGAGCTAACAATGAGCAGTTCTTC
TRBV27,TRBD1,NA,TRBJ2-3,CASRPRDRSTDTQYF,TGTGCCAGCAGACCCCGGGACAGGTCCACAGATACGCAGTATTTT
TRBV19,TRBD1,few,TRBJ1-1,CASSMTGSGKYEAFF,TGTGCCAGTAGTATGACAGGGAGTGGTAAGTATGAAGCTTTCTTT
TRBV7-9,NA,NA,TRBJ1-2,CASSKGGVTYYGYTF,TGTGCCAGCAGCAAAGGGGGAGTCACTTACTATGGCTACACCTTC
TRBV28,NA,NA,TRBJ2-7,CASCSPQGQSYEQYF,TGTGCCAGTTGTTCCCCTCAGGGACAATCCTACGAGCAGTACTTC
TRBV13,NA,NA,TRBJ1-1,CASSLFSQGGFGTGGAFF,TGTGCCAGCAGCTTATTCTCACAGGGTGGCTTCGGGACGGGTGGAGCTTTCTTT
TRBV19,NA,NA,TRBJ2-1,CASSGSYNEQFF,TGTGCCAGTAGCGGTTCCTACAATGAGCAGTTCTTC
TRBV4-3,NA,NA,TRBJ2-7,CASSQDLTGGRYEQYF,TGCGCCAGCAGCCAAGATCTTACTGGCGGTCGCTACGAGCAGTACTTC
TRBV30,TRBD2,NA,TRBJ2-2,CAWTRVAGGTGELFF,TGTGCCTGGACCCGCGTAGCGGGAGGTACCGGGGAGCTGTTTTTT
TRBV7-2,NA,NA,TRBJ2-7,CASSLEPKHRYEQYF,TGTGCCAGCAGCTTAGAACCCAAGCATCGCTACGAGCAGTACTTC
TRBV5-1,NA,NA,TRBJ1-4,CASSTTGISNEKLFF,TGCGCCAGCAGCACCACGGGAATCTCCAATGAAAAACTGTTTTTT
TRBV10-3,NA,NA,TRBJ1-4,CAIRAGELEKLFF,TGTGCCATTCGCGCGGGGGAACTTGAAAAACTGTTTTTT
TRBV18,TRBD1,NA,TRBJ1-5,CASSRGTGISNQPQHF,TGTGCCAGCTCACGGGGGACAGGGATTAGCAATCAGCCCCAGCATTTT